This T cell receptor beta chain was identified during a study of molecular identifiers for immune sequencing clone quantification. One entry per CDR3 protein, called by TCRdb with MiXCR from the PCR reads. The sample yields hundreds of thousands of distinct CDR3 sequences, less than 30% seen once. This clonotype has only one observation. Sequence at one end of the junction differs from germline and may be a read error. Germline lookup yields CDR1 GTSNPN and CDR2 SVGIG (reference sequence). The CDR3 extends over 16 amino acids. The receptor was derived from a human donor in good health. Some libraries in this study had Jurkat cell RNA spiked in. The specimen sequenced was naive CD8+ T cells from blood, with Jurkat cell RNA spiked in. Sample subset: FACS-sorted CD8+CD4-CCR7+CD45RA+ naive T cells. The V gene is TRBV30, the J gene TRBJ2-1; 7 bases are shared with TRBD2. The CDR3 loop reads CAWREIIAGAYNEQLF. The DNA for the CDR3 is TGTGCCTGGAGGGAGATAATAGCGGGCGCCTACAATGAGCAGTTGTTC.